This passage covers 5 T cell receptor beta chains from one sample sequenced in a study of blood T cell repertoires in COVID-19. Measured with immunoSEQ multiplex PCR; TCRdb has only the in-frame clones, and not every one. The table lists some 150,000 clones, around 81% of them singletons. Sequenced sample: peripheral blood. The receptors originated from a woman between 45 and 60 years old with acute or convalescent COVID-19.

The rearrangement uses TRBV5-5 and TRBJ2-7, with 9 positions matching TRBD2. The V segment lost 0 bases and the J segment 4 bases; nucleotides outside the gene matches: 2. The V gene's germline CDR1 is SGHKS and CDR2 YYEKEE (reference sequence). This CDR3 is 14 amino acids long. The CDR3 bases are TGTGCCAGCAGCTTGGGCGGGGGGGGATACGAGCAGTACTTC. Encoded protein: CASSLGGGGYEQYF. Full variable domain (rest looked up from reference TRBV5-5 and TRBJ2-7): DAGVTQSPTHLIKTRGQQVTLRCSPISGHKSVSWYQQVLGQGPQFIFQYYEKEERGRGNFPDRFSARQFPNYSSELNVNALLLGDSALYLCASSLGGGGYEQYFGPGTRLTVT.

The chain uses TRBV6-5 and TRBJ1-1; TRBD1 aligns across 7 bases. This CDR3 has 15 amino acids. CDR1 and CDR2 from the germline V gene are MNHEY and SVGAGI. J was trimmed by 1 base and V by 4 bases; bases with no gene match: 6. The CDR3, as DNA: TGTGCCAGCAGTTCACAGGGGTTAGGGAACACTGAAGCTTTCTTT. This codes for CASSSQGLGNTEAFF.

The chain links TRBV4-2 to TRBJ1-1; no firm D call. V gave up 0 bases and J gave up 4 bases, with 9 bases separating them. The germline CDR1 and CDR2 sequences are LGHNA and YNFKEQ. This CDR3 contains 14 residues. In DNA, the CDR3 is TGTGCCAGCAGCCAAGACCGGGTAGGCACTGAAGCTTTCTTT. This gives the protein CASSQDRVGTEAFF.

V gene TRBV2 combines with J gene TRBJ1-2; perhaps TRBD1 as D (6 bases). Germline CDR1 and CDR2: SNHLY and FYNNEI. V shed 6 bases and J shed 7 bases, with 18 bases lying between them. CDR3 length: 14 amino acids. The CDR3 DNA follows: TGTGCCAGCAGCTCCCTGGGGGGGCTGGCTGGCTACACCTTC. Residues: CASSSLGGLAGYTF.

The chain couples TRBV7-2 to TRBJ2-3; unclear D gene. The V and J ends lost 2 bases and 4 bases respectively, with 10 bases between them. CDR1 and CDR2 from the germline V gene are SGHTA and FQGNSA. The CDR3 extends over 14 amino acids. The CDR3 is CASSLYQESDTQYF. CDR3 nucleotides: TGTGCCAGCAGCTTATATCAGGAATCAGATACGCAGTATTTT.